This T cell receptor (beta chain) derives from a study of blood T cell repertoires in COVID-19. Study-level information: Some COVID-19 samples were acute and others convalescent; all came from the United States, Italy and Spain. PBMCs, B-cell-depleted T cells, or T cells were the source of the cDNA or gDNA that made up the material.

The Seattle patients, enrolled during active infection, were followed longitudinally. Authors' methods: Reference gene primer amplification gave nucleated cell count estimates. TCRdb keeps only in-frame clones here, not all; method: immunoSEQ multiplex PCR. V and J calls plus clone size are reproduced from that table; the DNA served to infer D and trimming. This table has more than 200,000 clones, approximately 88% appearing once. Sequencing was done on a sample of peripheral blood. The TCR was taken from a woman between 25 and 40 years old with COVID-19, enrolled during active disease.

The CDR3 DNA reads as TGTGCCAGCAGCTTACCAGGGGATGACTATGGCTACACCTTC. Translated: CASSLPGDDYGYTF. The V gene is TRBV11-1, the J gene TRBJ1-2; the D gene is possibly TRBD1 (6 bases). Trimming left V 2 bases short and J 3 bases short, with 10 bases between. CDR3 length: 14 residues. Germline V gene lookup returns CDR1 SGHAT and CDR2 FQDESV (reference sequence).